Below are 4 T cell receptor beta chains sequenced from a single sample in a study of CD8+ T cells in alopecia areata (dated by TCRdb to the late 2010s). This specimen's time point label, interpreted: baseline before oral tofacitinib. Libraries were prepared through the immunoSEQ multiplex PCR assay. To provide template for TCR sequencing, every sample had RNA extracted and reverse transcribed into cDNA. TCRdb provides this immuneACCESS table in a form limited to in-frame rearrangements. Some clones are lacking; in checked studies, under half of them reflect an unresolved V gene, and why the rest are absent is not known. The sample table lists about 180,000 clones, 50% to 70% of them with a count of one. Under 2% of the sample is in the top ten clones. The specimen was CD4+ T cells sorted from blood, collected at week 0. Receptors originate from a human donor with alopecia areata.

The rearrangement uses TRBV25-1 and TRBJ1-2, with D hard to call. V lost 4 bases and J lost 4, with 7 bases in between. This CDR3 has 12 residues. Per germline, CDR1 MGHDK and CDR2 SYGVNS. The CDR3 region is CASSAGSYGYTF. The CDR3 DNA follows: TGTGCCAGCAGTGCCGGCAGCTATGGCTACACCTTC.

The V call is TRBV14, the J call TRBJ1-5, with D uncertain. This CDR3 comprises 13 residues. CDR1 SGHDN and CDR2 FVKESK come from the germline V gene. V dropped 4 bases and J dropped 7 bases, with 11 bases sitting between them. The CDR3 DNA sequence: TGTGCCAGCAGCCTCGGGATTGAGCAGCCCCAGCATTTT. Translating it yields CASSLGIEQPQHF.

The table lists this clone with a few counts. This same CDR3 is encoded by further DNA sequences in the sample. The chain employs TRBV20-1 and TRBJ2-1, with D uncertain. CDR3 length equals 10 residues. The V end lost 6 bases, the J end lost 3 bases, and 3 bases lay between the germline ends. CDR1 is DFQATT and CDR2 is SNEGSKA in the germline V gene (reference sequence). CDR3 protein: CSAFYNEQFF. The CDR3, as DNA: TGCAGTGCCTTCTACAATGAGCAGTTCTTC.

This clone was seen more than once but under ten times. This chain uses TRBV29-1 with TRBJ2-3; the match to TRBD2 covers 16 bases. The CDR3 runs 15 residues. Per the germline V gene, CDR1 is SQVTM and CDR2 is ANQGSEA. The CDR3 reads CSAGTSGGAVDTQYF. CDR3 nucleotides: TGCAGTGCCGGGACTAGCGGGGGGGCCGTGGATACGCAGTATTTT.